This TCR beta chain emerged from a study of metastatic and nonmetastatic thyroid tumors. Per germline, CDR1 GTSNPN and CDR2 SVGIG (reference sequence). This CDR3 has 12 residues. V lost 4 bases, J lost 4 bases, and 3 bases stayed unmatched. Ahead of thyroid surgery, no patient had received treatment of any kind. Using MiXCR, TCRdb reanalyzed the PCR reads. Found here are roughly 32,000 clones, 15% to 20% of them singletons; the top ten hold roughly 10%. Ten or more counts support this clone. The rearrangement joins TRBV30 to TRBJ2-7, with 8 bases that match TRBD2. The sequencing sample was made of blood. This clonotype was obtained from a female donor with papillary thyroid cancer or a benign thyroid nodule (not recorded which). Some clones in this sample may be carry-over from other donors' samples. CDR3 in amino acids: CAWTSGLYEQYF. CDR3 nucleotide sequence: TGTGCCTGGACTAGCGGGCTGTACGAGCAGTACTTC.